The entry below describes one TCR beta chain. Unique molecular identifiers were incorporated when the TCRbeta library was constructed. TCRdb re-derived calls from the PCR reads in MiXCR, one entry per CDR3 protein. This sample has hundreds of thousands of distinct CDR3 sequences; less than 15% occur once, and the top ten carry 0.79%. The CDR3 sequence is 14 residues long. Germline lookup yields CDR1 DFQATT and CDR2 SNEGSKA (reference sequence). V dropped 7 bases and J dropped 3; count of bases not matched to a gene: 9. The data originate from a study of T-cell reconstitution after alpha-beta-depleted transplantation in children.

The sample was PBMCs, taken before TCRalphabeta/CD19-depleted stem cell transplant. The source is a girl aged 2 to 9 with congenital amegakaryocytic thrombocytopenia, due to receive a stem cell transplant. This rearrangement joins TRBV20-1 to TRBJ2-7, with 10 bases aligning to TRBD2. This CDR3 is CSVSLAGLLYEQYF. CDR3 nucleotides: TGCAGTGTTTCACTAGCGGGACTCCTCTACGAGCAGTACTTC.